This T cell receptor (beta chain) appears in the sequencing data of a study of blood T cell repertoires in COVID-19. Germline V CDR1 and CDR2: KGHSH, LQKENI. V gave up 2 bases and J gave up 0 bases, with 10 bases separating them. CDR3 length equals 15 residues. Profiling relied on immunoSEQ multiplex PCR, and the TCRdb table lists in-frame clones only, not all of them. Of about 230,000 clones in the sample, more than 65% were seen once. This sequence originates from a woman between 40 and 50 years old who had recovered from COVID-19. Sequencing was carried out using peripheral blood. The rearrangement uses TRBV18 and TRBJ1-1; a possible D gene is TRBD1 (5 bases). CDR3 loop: CASSPRQLMNTEAFF. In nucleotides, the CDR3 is TGTGCCAGCTCACCAAGACAGTTAATGAACACTGAAGCTTTCTTT.